This record looks at one TCR beta chain sequence and its context. What antigen it recognizes has not been identified. The input lacks base qualities; no much larger clone sits a single base away. Unmatched junction bases come to 12, with V trimmed by 4 bases and J by 5 bases. The germline V gene (reference sequence) sets CDR1 to SEHNR and CDR2 to FQNEAQ. Its CDR3 holds 16 amino acids, cysteine through phenylalanine. The entry retains the CDR3 DNA only, 48 bases that are in frame from base 1. The data are from a study of T cells after yellow fever vaccination (dated by TCRdb to about 2019). Context from the whole study: The SMART-Seq v4 Ultra Low Input RNA kit was used to prepare libraries from fractions with low cell numbers. Bulk TCR alpha and beta repertoires were sequenced longitudinally to track T-cell clones before and after primary and booster YFV17D yellow fever vaccination. Two healthy male donors made up the cohort, one aged 18 to 29 years and the other aged 30 to 39 years. Blood was collected at multiple timepoints before and after primary and secondary immunization, and bulk PBMC replicates and cell subsets were isolated.

Synthesis of TCR cDNA relied on 5'RACE template switching, a step that introduced a universal primer site along with unique molecular identifiers. Priming for cDNA synthesis came from both the TCR alpha and TCR beta constant segments. Library amplification involved two PCR steps, and the second step added sample barcodes and sequencing adapters. Sequencing of libraries was done on Illumina HiSeq 2500 (2x100 bp) or NovaSeq (2x150 bp). For the original study's pipeline: Reads were demultiplexed and collapsed into UMI consensus sequences with MIGEC, and V(D)J alignment was performed with MiXCR. Clonotypes responding to the vaccine were identified with edgeR on replicate PBMC samples, with the criteria of FDR below 0.01 and a log2 fold change above 5 up to day 15. CD4 or CD8 identity was assigned to each bulk clonotype according to whether the clonotype was present at higher abundance in the sequenced CD4 repertoire or the sequenced CD8 repertoire. TCRdb trimmed the raw reads at Q25, called clones with MiXCR and kept productive beta chains. Each record represents a unique CDR3 protein, reported with the most common genes and DNA among its rows. The V and J calls and clone size are TCRdb's, not the authors'. The sample contains tens of thousands of distinct CDR3 sequences, around 7% of them found a single time. Around 29% of the sample comes from the top ten.

In the paper's terms, the treatment or condition label means: live attenuated yellow fever vaccine strain. A standard Ficoll-Paque protocol was used to isolate PBMCs from peripheral blood. Dynabeads CD4 and CD8 positive selection kits were used to isolate CD4 and CD8 T-cell fractions. TriZol was used to extract RNA from bulk PBMCs, CD4 and CD8 fractions, and dextramer-positive and dextramer-negative fractions. Beyond this particular receptor, the publication reports: Because only a couple of donors were included in the study, the extent to which the findings can be generalized is limited. After the booster, most of the clones that had expanded following primary vaccination were detected again (roughly 96% of CD4 and 88% of CD8), which suggests that memory was broadly maintained. Compared with the primary T-cell response, the secondary T-cell response was faster but weaker, reaching its peak on day 5 rather than on day 15. Because abundant contaminating clonotypes from the bulk population could be contained in FACS-sorted repertoires, computational filtering was required. A small share of clonotypes was detected in both CD4 and CD8 compartments, with the overlap likely arising from convergent recombination.

This clonotype was sampled from a man aged 18 to 30 who received the YFV17D yellow fever vaccine. This sequence uses TRBV7-9 and TRBJ1-1; a stretch of 8 junction bases matches TRBD1. Sequences were derived from CD8+ T cells sorted from PBMCs, sampled more than 8 days after the first yellow fever vaccination. The CDR3 reads as follows: CASSSALRTGRTEAFF. The DNA sequence is given as TGTGCCAGCAGCTCGGCCCTCCGGACAGGGCGAACTGAAGCTTTCTTT.